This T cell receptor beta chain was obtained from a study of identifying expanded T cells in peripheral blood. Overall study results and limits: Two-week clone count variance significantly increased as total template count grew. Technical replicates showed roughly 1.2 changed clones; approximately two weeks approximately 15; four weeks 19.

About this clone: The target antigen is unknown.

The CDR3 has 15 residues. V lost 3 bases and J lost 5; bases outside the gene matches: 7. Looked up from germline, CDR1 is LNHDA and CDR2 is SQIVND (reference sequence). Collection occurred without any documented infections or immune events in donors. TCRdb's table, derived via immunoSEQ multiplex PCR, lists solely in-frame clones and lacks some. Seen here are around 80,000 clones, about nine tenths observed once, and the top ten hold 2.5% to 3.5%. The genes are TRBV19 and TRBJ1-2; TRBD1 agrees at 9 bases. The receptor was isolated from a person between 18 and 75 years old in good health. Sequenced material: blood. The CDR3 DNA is TGTGCCAGTAGTATGAACCGGGACAGGGCGTATGGCTACACCTTC. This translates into CASSMNRDRAYGYTF. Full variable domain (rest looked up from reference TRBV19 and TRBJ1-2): DGGITQSPKYLFRKEGQNVTLSCEQNLNHDAMYWYRQDPGQGLRLIYYSQIVNDFQKGDIAEGYSVSREKKESFPLTVTSAQKNPTAFYLCASSMNRDRAYGYTFGSGTRLTVV.